This TCR beta chain appears in the sequencing data of a study of T cells after posttransplantation cyclophosphamide. Measured with immunoSEQ multiplex PCR; TCRdb has only the in-frame clones, and not every one. The data contain thousands of clones, approximately 80% of them seen just once; the ten biggest clones take up roughly two fifths. Cyclophosphamide on days +3 and +4 followed busulfan-fludarabine conditioning and a marrow graft. The source was PBMCs, collected approximately 27 days after a stem cell transplant with posttransplant cyclophosphamide. The source is a male patient aged 45-59 years who received an allogeneic stem cell transplant from an unrelated donor, was CMV-positive, and had acute GVHD only. Some T cells may be supplied by the graft donor.

CDR3: CASSPADRDNQPQHF. The CDR3 region has the DNA TGTGCCAGCTCACCGGCAGACAGGGATAATCAGCCCCAGCATTTT. The genes are TRBV18 and TRBJ1-5, with 7 nucleotides matching TRBD1. The germline CDR1 and CDR2 sequences are KGHSH and LQKENI. The length of the CDR3 is 15 residues. V was clipped by 3 bases and J by 4 bases; unmatched bases: 6.